These T cell receptor beta chains were read from a single sample in a study of cytomegalovirus exposure and HLA in healthy donors. Method: immunoSEQ multiplex PCR; TCRdb's copy keeps in-frame clones and lacks some. The sample table includes 100,000 to 150,000 clones. Specimen: PBMCs. These receptors were taken from a young man in good health and CMV-seronegative. Each CDR3 is given with its conserved first and last residue. A D gene is named only where the DNA matches it firmly.

v_gene,d_gene,j_gene,CDR3aa,CDR3nt
TRBV9,TRBD2,TRBJ2-7,CASSVGLAGEYEQYF,TGTGCCAGCAGCGTAGGGCTAGCGGGAGAATACGAGCAGTACTTC
TRBV19,-,TRBJ2-3,CATRQFTDTQYF,TGTGCCACGAGACAGTTCACAGATACGCAGTATTTT
TRBV25-1,TRBD1,TRBJ2-2,CASSATAGTAYTGELFF,TGTGCCAGCAGTGCTACGGCCGGGACAGCTTACACCGGGGAGCTGTTTTTT
TRBV27,-,TRBJ1-1,CASTYNAKGPHTEAFF,TGTGCCAGCACCTATAACGCTAAGGGGCCGCACACTGAAGCTTTCTTT
TRBV7-2,-,TRBJ1-2,CASRSNGNNYGYTF,TGTGCCAGCAGAAGTAATGGCAATAACTATGGCTACACCTTC
TRBV18,-,TRBJ1-3,CASSPLGHFGSGNTIYF,TGTGCCAGCTCACCACTGGGACACTTCGGCTCTGGAAACACCATATATTTT
TRBV2,TRBD1,TRBJ2-7,CASSARGQGSYEQYF,TGTGCCAGCAGTGCCAGGGGACAGGGTTCCTACGAGCAGTACTTC
TRBV4-2,-,TRBJ1-4,CASSQSGPGSEKLFF,TGTGCCAGCAGCCAATCCGGGCCTGGGAGTGAAAAACTGTTTTTT
TRBV10-3,-,TRBJ1-1,CAISAPTGKNTEAFF,TGTGCCATCAGTGCCCCGACGGGGAAGAACACTGAAGCTTTCTTT
TRBV19,-,TRBJ2-5,CATTGENQETQYF,TGTGCCACGACGGGGGAAAACCAAGAGACCCAGTACTTC
TRBV5-1,TRBD1,TRBJ2-7,CASSTGGYEQYF,TGCGCCAGCAGCACAGGGGGGTACGAGCAGTACTTC
TRBV7-6,-,TRBJ1-6,CASSLVGGAGFNSPLHF,TGTGCCAGCAGCTTAGTAGGGGGGGCCGGTTTTAATTCACCCCTCCACTTT
TRBV9,-,TRBJ1-3,CASSAPQGNTIYF,TGTGCCAGCAGCGCCCCGCAGGGAAACACCATATATTTT
TRBV10-3,TRBD1,TRBJ1-4,CAISGSGTGDPSNEKLFF,TGTGCCATCAGTGGAAGCGGGACAGGGGATCCCTCTAATGAAAAACTGTTTTTT
TRBV30,TRBD1,TRBJ2-3,CAWSSPGGATDTQYF,TGTGCCTGGAGTTCCCCAGGGGGCGCGACAGATACGCAGTATTTT
TRBV2,-,TRBJ1-1,CASSGVVGALMNTEAFF,TGTGCCAGCAGTGGGGTAGTGGGGGCTCTCATGAACACTGAAGCTTTCTTT
TRBV10-3,-,TRBJ1-5,CAISEGQGRNQPQHF,TGTGCCATCAGTGAGGGGCAGGGTAGGAATCAGCCCCAGCATTTT
TRBV5-1,TRBD2,TRBJ2-5,CASSLEASGGHQETQYF,TGCGCCAGCAGCTTGGAGGCTAGCGGGGGGCACCAAGAGACCCAGTACTTC
TRBV9,TRBD2,TRBJ2-1,CASSVGSSGSHNEQFF,TGTGCCAGCAGCGTAGGGTCTAGCGGGAGTCACAATGAGCAGTTCTTC
TRBV7-2,-,TRBJ2-3,CASSLYQTSTDTQYF,TGTGCCAGCAGCTTATATCAAACTAGCACAGATACGCAGTATTTT
TRBV9,-,TRBJ1-1,CASSLQGRLSEAFF,TGTGCCAGCAGCTTACAGGGACGACTTTCTGAAGCTTTCTTT
TRBV27,-,TRBJ2-7,CASSPGVGLRVEQYF,TGTGCCAGCAGTCCGGGGGTGGGTTTACGTGTCGAGCAGTACTTC
TRBV5-5,TRBD2,TRBJ2-5,CASSAIGRGGSETQYF,TGTGCCAGCAGCGCCATCGGGCGGGGGGGCTCTGAGACCCAGTACTTC
TRBV25-1,TRBD2,TRBJ2-4,CASSVAGAGKNIQYF,TGTGCCAGCAGTGTAGCGGGGGCAGGCAAAAACATTCAGTACTTC
TRBV11-3,TRBD1,TRBJ2-7,CASSSRAGQGLDEQYF,TGTGCCAGCAGCTCCCGGGCGGGACAGGGGTTGGACGAGCAGTACTTC
TRBV10-3,-,TRBJ1-1,CAISESISGGYTEAFF,TGTGCCATCAGTGAGTCGATCTCGGGGGGCTATACTGAAGCTTTCTTT
TRBV10-3,-,TRBJ1-1,CAFRDMNTEAFF,TGTGCCTTCAGAGACATGAACACTGAAGCTTTCTTT
TRBV19,TRBD1,TRBJ2-1,CASTGGREQFF,TGTGCCAGTACAGGGGGCCGTGAGCAGTTCTTC
TRBV7-8,-,TRBJ2-7,CASSWQHRSYEQYF,TGTGCCAGCAGCTGGCAACATCGATCCTACGAGCAGTACTTC
TRBV6-5,TRBD2,TRBJ2-1,CASSYGGLGGSNEQFF,TGTGCCAGCAGTTACGGGGGACTAGGGGGTTCCAATGAGCAGTTCTTC
TRBV29-1,TRBD1,TRBJ2-7,CSVGDRGRPYEQYF,TGCAGCGTTGGAGACAGGGGGCGTCCCTACGAGCAGTACTTC
TRBV2,TRBD1,TRBJ1-1,CASSLGQGVEAFF,TGTGCCAGCAGCTTAGGACAGGGTGTTGAAGCTTTCTTT
TRBV6-5,-,TRBJ2-3,CASSLDPRAGDTQYF,TGTGCCAGCAGCCTAGACCCCCGGGCGGGAGATACGCAGTATTTT
TRBV18,TRBD1,TRBJ1-1,CASSIQGKNTEAFF,TGTGCCAGCTCGATACAGGGGAAGAACACTGAAGCTTTCTTT
TRBV21-1,-,TRBJ2-7,CASSKRGDRAGEQYF,TGTGCCAGCAGCAAAAGGGGAGACAGGGCAGGCGAGCAGTACTTC
TRBV7-2,-,TRBJ1-5,CASSSYSNQPQHF,TGTGCCAGCAGCTCTTATAGCAATCAGCCCCAGCATTTT
TRBV11-3,TRBD2,TRBJ2-1,CASSQGLAGDNEQFF,TGTGCCAGCAGCCAAGGACTAGCGGGAGACAATGAGCAGTTCTTC
TRBV19,-,TRBJ2-1,CASSGSFLNEQFF,TGTGCCAGTAGTGGCTCCTTTCTCAATGAGCAGTTCTTC
TRBV10-1,-,TRBJ2-3,CASNLTLGSDTQYF,TGCGCCAGCAATTTGACACTAGGAAGCGATACGCAGTATTTT
TRBV29-1,-,TRBJ1-6,CSVEGARGSPLHF,TGCAGCGTTGAGGGGGCGCGTGGTTCACCCCTCCACTTT
TRBV5-4,TRBD1,TRBJ2-1,CASNRDRAYNEQFF,TGTGCCAGCAACCGGGACAGAGCCTACAATGAGCAGTTCTTC
TRBV18,TRBD1,TRBJ2-5,CASSPLMTGGETQYF,TGTGCCAGCTCACCATTAATGACAGGGGGAGAGACCCAGTACTTC
TRBV4-3,-,TRBJ1-4,CASSPAGLNEKLFF,TGCGCCAGCAGCCCAGCAGGATTAAATGAAAAACTGTTTTTT
TRBV4-3,-,TRBJ1-3,CASSQDLGRAAGGNTIYF,TGCGCCAGCAGCCAAGATTTAGGGAGAGCGGCCGGGGGAAACACCATATATTTT
TRBV29-1,TRBD2,TRBJ2-5,CSVEGGGTGTQYF,TGCAGCGTTGAAGGGGGGGGGACGGGGACCCAGTACTTC
TRBV6-4,TRBD1,TRBJ1-2,CASSPTQGEVRGYTF,TGTGCCAGCAGTCCCACACAGGGGGAGGTCCGTGGCTACACCTTC
TRBV7-6,-,TRBJ2-2,CASSLAIRGSAGELFF,TGTGCCAGCAGCTTAGCTATACGGGGATCGGCCGGGGAGCTGTTTTTT
TRBV16,-,TRBJ2-5,CASSQSGLGETQYF,TGTGCCAGCAGCCAATCGGGACTTGGAGAGACCCAGTACTTC
TRBV15,TRBD2,TRBJ2-6,CATSGGGLATGANVLTF,TGTGCCACCAGCGGGGGGGGACTAGCAACCGGGGCCAACGTCCTGACTTTC
TRBV20-1,-,TRBJ2-7,CSAPGPYEQYF,TGCAGTGCTCCAGGGCCCTACGAGCAGTACTTC